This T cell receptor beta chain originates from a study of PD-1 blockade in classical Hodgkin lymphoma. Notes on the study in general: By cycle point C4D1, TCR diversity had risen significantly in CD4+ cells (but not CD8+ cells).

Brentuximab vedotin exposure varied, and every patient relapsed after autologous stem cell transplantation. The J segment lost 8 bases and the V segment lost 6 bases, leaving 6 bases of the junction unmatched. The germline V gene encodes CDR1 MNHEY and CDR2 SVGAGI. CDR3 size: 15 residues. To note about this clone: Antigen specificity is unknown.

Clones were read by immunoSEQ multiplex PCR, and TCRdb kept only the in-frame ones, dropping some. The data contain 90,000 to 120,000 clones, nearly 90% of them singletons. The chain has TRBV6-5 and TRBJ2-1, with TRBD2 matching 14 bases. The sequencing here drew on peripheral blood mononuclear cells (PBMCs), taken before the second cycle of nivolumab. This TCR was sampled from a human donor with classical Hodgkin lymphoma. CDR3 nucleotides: TGTGCCAGCAGATACAGACTAGCGGGAGGGTATGAGCAGTTCTTC. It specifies CASRYRLAGGYEQFF.